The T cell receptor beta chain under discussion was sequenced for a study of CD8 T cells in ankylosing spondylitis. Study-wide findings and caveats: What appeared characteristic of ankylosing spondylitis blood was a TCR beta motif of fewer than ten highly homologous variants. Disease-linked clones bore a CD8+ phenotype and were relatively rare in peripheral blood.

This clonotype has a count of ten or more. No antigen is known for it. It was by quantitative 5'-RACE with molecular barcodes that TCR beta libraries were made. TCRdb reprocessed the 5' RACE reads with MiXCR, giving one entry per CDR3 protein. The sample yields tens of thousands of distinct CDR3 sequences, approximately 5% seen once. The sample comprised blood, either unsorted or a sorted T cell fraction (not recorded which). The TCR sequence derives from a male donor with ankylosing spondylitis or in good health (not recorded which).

The CDR3 spells CSVGNYGYTF. The CDR3 nucleotides are TGCAGCGTTGGAAACTATGGCTACACCTTC. The chain uses TRBV29-1 and TRBJ1-2; no clear D. V was shortened by 4 bases and J by 2 bases, with 2 bases between the two germline ends. The CDR3 runs 10 residues. Germline assignment: CDR1 SQVTM and CDR2 ANQGSEA.